These 20 T cell receptor beta chains were all obtained from the same sample, sequenced in a study of T-cell memory formation after mild COVID-19. Each CDR3 protein is one row after TCRdb ran MiXCR on the 5' RACE reads. The data contain around 300,000 distinct CDR3 sequences, 15% to 20% of them singletons. Sequenced material: PBMCs or a T cell subset sorted from them (not recorded which). The receptor source for this set is a man between 18 and 35 years old who had mild COVID-19 (a few samples of this study predate the infection). Cell type and time point are not known.

This clonotype was picked up a small number of times. This chain joins TRBV20-1 and TRBJ2-7; 10 bases align to TRBD2. Trimming took 5 bases from V and 0 from J; bases not matched to a gene: 4. Germline CDR1 DFQATT, CDR2 SNEGSKA (reference sequence). The CDR3 spans 14 residues. The CDR3 coding sequence is TGCAGTGCTTCACTAGCGGGGAGCTCCTACGAGCAGTACGTC. This translates into CSASLAGSSYEQYV.

This clonotype was seen ten or more times. This rearrangement joins TRBV29-1 to TRBJ1-1, with no clear D. Germline values: CDR1 SQVTM, CDR2 ANQGSEA. This CDR3 has 12 amino acids. V was pared by 4 bases and J by 0 bases, with 6 bases between. Here the CDR3 reads CSVARMNTEAFF. In DNA, the CDR3 is TGCAGCGTTGCCAGGATGAACACTGAAGCTTTCTTT. The complete variable domain, with remaining parts taken from reference TRBV29-1 and TRBJ1-1, reads SAVISQKPSRDICQRGTSLTIQCQVDSQVTMMFWYRQQPGQSLTLIATANQGSEATYESGFVIDKFPISRPNLTFSTLTVSNMSPEDSSIYLCSVARMNTEAFFGQGTRLTVV.

The chain recombines TRBV6-5 with TRBJ2-2; either TRBD1 or TRBD2 may supply D (5 bases each). V was cut by 7 bases and J by 10 bases, with 16 bases left in between. The V gene's germline CDR1 is MNHEY and CDR2 SVGAGI. This CDR3 has 13 residues. CDR3 sequence (DNA): TGTGCCAGCAACGCGAGGGGTGGAGTGGAGCTGTTTTTT. Residues: CASNARGGVELFF.

The chain couples TRBV3-1 to TRBJ2-7, with 9 bases that match TRBD1. Germline-derived CDR1 and CDR2 are LGHDT and YNNKEL (reference sequence). This CDR3 contains 14 residues. V shed 1 base and J 5 bases; nucleotides not matched to a gene: 3. CDR3: CASSQGQGGDEQYV. Written as DNA, the CDR3 is TGTGCCAGCAGCCAAGGACAGGGGGGCGACGAGCAGTACGTC.

The chain joins TRBV7-6 to TRBJ2-3, with 7 bases identical to TRBD2. Germline CDR1 reads SGHVS; CDR2 reads FNYEAQ. The CDR3 runs 14 residues. V shed 9 bases, J shed 8 bases, and the junction held 14 bases outside the gene matches. CDR3 in DNA: TGTGCCAGGCCGGGTTCAGCGGGGAGCGCTACGCAGTATTTT. This codes for CARPGSAGSATQYF.

The chain has TRBV5-6 and TRBJ2-3; 9 nucleotides line up with TRBD2. The CDR3 is 16 amino acids. Germline assignment: CDR1 SGHDT and CDR2 YYEEEE. The V and J ends lost 0 bases and 2 bases, in that order; junction bases with no gene match: 4. The CDR3 protein is CASSLASGAYTDTQYF. DNA of the CDR3: TGTGCCAGCAGCTTGGCTAGCGGGGCATACACAGATACGCAGTATTTT.

The chain couples TRBV4-1 to TRBJ2-7, with 9 bases matching TRBD2. Germline trimming cut 0 bases from V and 0 bases from J; bases unmatched to any gene: 0. From germline, CDR1 is MGHRA and CDR2 YSYEKL. CDR3 length: 15 amino acids. The DNA for the CDR3 is TGCGCCAGCAGCCAAGAGACTAGCGGCTCCTACGAGCAGTACTTC. It is translated as CASSQETSGSYEQYF.

The V call is TRBV7-6, the J call TRBJ1-2; possibly TRBD1 for D (6 bases). V dropped 7 bases and J dropped 4 bases, with 13 bases sitting between them. CDR3 length: 13 residues. The germline V gene encodes CDR1 SGHVS and CDR2 FNYEAQ. CDR3 coding DNA: TGTGCCAGCACTTACGCAGGGGTCTATGGCTACACCTTC. Its translation: CASTYAGVYGYTF.

This clonotype has ten or more counts. The chain links TRBV6-5 to TRBJ2-2; a weak D match, TRBD1 (5 bases). Germline CDR1 is MNHEY and CDR2 is SVGAGI. The CDR3 has 16 amino acids. The V end lost 6 bases, the J end lost 5 bases, and 19 bases lay between the germline ends. The CDR3 DNA reads as TGTGCCAGCAGGGAATGGGCCATAAGACAGACCGGGGAGCTGTTTTTT. Protein product: CASREWAIRQTGELFF.

The rearrangement joins TRBV23-1 to TRBJ2-7, with 11 bases that match TRBD1. TRBV23-1 falls under the ORF class, with uncertain function. This CDR3 comprises 17 residues. After removal of 6 bases from V and 3 bases from J, the junction contained 13 bases not matched to a gene. CDR3: CASRDVWDRGNFYEQYF. The CDR3, as DNA: TGCGCCAGCAGAGACGTGTGGGACAGGGGGAATTTCTACGAGCAGTACTTC.

At least ten counts were recorded for this clonotype. This sequence joins TRBV6-6 and TRBJ1-2; 7 bases align to TRBD1. The length of the CDR3 is 14 residues. CDR1 and CDR2 from the germline V gene are MNHNY and SVGAGI (reference sequence). Trimming at V came to 2 bases and at J to 5 bases, leaving 5 bases not matched to a gene. CDR3 loop: CASSYLGQAYGYTF. Written as DNA, the CDR3 is TGTGCCAGCAGTTACCTTGGACAGGCTTATGGCTACACCTTC.

In this sample, this clonotype turned up a few times. This chain joins TRBV12-3 or TRBV12-4 and TRBJ2-7, with 8 bases matching TRBD1. This CDR3 has 14 amino acids. V lost 7 bases to trimming and J lost 2 bases; unmatched junction nucleotides: 7. The CDR3 DNA reads TGTGCCAGCACCTACGGACAGGGAACCTACGAGCAGTACTTC. It translates to CASTYGQGTYEQYF.

This rearrangement joins TRBV20-1 to TRBJ1-5; the D is unclear. The germline V gene encodes CDR1 DFQATT and CDR2 SNEGSKA (reference sequence). The CDR3 spans 12 residues. V lost 4 bases to trimming and J lost 6 bases, with 10 bases between them. The CDR3 DNA is TGCAGTGCTAAGGAGGGTGGTCAGCCCCAGCATTTT. Its translation: CSAKEGGQPQHF.

The chain joins TRBV3-2 to TRBJ2-3; the DNA was not used to check the table's D call, TRBD2. TRBV3-2 is a pseudogene segment. The CDR3 length is 17 residues. In nucleotides, the CDR3 is TGTGCCAGCAGCCAAGATCCTAGCGGGGGTTACACAGATACGCAGTATTTT. Translation: CASSQDPSGGYTDTQYF.

The rearrangement uses TRBV4-2 and TRBJ1-2; D might be TRBD1 (6 bases). The CDR3 is made up of 14 amino acids. The germline V gene has CDR1 LGHNA and CDR2 YNFKEQ. Deletions cut 3 bases from V and 8 bases from J, with 16 bases between. The CDR3 region has the DNA TGTGCCAGCAGCCACCAAACAGGGATGTGGGGCTACACCTTC. It encodes CASSHQTGMWGYTF.

The gene calls are TRBV11-2 and TRBJ2-7; D remains unclear. CDR1 is SGHAT, CDR2 FQNNGV, per germline. This CDR3 spans 14 amino acids. Trimming took 0 bases from V and 3 from J, leaving 9 bases between them. The CDR3 DNA follows: TGTGCCAGCAGCTTAGAAGCTAGGGTCTACGAGCAGTACGTC. This gives the protein CASSLEARVYEQYV.

The J gene is TRBJ2-2, the V gene TRBV24-1, with D possibly being TRBD2 (6 bases). The germline CDR1 and CDR2 sequences are KGHDR and SFDVKD. The germline V and J ends were trimmed by 4 bases and 5 bases, with 16 bases remaining between them. The CDR3 extends over 16 amino acids. This CDR3 reads CATSDRQSGDTGELFF. Here the CDR3 DNA reads TGTGCCACCAGTGACCGACAGTCGGGGGATACCGGGGAGCTGTTTTTT.

This clonotype was seen a few times. The chain couples TRBV3-1 to TRBJ1-1, with D possibly being TRBD1 (5 bases). The V end was cut by 5 bases, the J end by 7 bases, with 14 bases between. Germline V CDR1 and CDR2: LGHDT, YNNKEL (reference sequence). The CDR3 loop spans 13 amino acids. In DNA, the CDR3 is TGTGCCAGCAGCTTACGAGGTGGGGGTGAAGCTTTCTTT. It specifies CASSLRGGGEAFF. Together with reference TRBV3-1 and TRBJ1-1, the CDR3 gives the full variable domain: DTAVSQTPKYLVTQMGNDKSIKCEQNLGHDTMYWYKQDSKKFLKIMFSYNNKELIINETVPNRFSPKSPDKAHLNLHINSLELGDSAVYFCASSLRGGGEAFFGQGTRLTVV.

This clonotype was detected only a few times. The chain couples TRBV5-1 to TRBJ2-7, with a tentative D call TRBD2 (6 bases). V shed 3 bases and J shed 6 bases, with 16 bases lying between them. The CDR3 length is 14 residues. The germline gives CDR1 SGHRS, CDR2 YFSETQ. CDR3 sequence reads: CASSSGSQGGEQYF. CDR3 sequence (DNA): TGCGCCAGCAGCTCGGGGAGCCAGGGAGGCGAGCAGTACTTC.

This clonotype was counted many times. This chain connects TRBV12-3 or TRBV12-4 to TRBJ1-2; 7 bases line up with TRBD1. V dropped 5 bases and J dropped 2; count of bases not matched to a gene: 5. This CDR3 has 14 residues. CDR3 DNA sequence: TGTGCCAGCAGTCCAGGGGGTGAGAACTATGGCTACACCTTC. Amino acid sequence: CASSPGGENYGYTF.